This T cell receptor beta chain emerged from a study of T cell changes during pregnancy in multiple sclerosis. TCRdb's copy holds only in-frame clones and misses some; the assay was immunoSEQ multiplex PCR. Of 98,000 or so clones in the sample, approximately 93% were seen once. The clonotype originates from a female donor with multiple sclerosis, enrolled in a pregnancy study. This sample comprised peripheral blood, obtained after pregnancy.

The CDR3 here is CASSIAARVGETQYF. CDR3 nucleotides: TGTGCCAGTAGTATAGCTGCCAGGGTCGGAGAGACCCAGTACTTC. This chain links TRBV19 with TRBJ2-5; weak D call: TRBD1 (5 bases). Germline CDR1 reads LNHDA; CDR2 reads SQIVND (reference sequence). CDR3 size: 15 residues. V gave up 1 base and J gave up 4 bases, with 13 bases separating them.